Below, 30 T cell receptor beta chains from the same sample are listed, as sequenced in a study of cytomegalovirus exposure and HLA in healthy donors. The PCR used 60 Vbeta and 13 Jbeta primers. Clones were sequenced by immunoSEQ multiplex PCR, and TCRdb holds only the in-frame ones, with some missing. The profile covers 160,000 or so clones, with about 79% appearing a single time and 6.3% taken by the ten largest. The source material was PBMCs. The receptor set was obtained from a man aged 40-55 years in good health and CMV-seropositive.

V and J are TRBV28 and TRBJ2-1; D is ambiguous. The germline V gene encodes CDR1 MDHEN and CDR2 SYDVKM. The CDR3 is 15 residues long. V was shortened by 5 bases and J by 1 base, with 12 bases between the two germline ends. The CDR3 sequence is CASSTRDTSYNEQFF. The CDR3 DNA reads TGTGCCAGCAGTACACGTGACACGTCCTACAATGAGCAGTTCTTC.

This chain's CDR3 is CASSLTYGFGNQPQHF. DNA of the CDR3: TGTGCCAGCAGTTTGACATACGGCTTTGGTAATCAGCCCCAGCATTTT. The chain recombines TRBV27 with TRBJ1-5; no clear D. Germline CDR1 MNHEY, CDR2 SMNVEV (reference sequence). V dropped 3 bases and J dropped 4 bases, with 16 bases sitting between them. The CDR3 totals 16 residues.

This rearrangement joins TRBV6-5 to TRBJ2-3; D may be TRBD2 (6 bases). V was trimmed by 4 bases and J by 7 bases, leaving 15 bases between them. The CDR3 totals 14 residues. Per the germline V gene, CDR1 is MNHEY and CDR2 is SVGAGI. The DNA for the CDR3 is TGTGCCAGCAGTTGGACGACTAGTACGAATACGCAGTATTTT. Translation gives CASSWTTSTNTQYF.

This clone has just one count. This rearrangement joins TRBV5-1 to TRBJ2-1; a weak D match, TRBD2 (5 bases). This CDR3 spans 15 amino acids. Germline V gene sequence: CDR1 SGHRS, CDR2 YFSETQ. Trimming cost V 4 bases and J 5 bases, with 16 bases left between them. In DNA, the CDR3 is TGCGCCAGCAGCCCCGCTGCGGAGGTTCACAATGAGCAGTTCTTC. This sequence encodes CASSPAAEVHNEQFF.

V gene TRBV11-1 combines with J gene TRBJ2-5, with 8 bases lining up with TRBD1. The CDR3 consists of 15 residues. CDR1 is SGHAT, CDR2 FQDESV, per germline (reference sequence). The V and J ends lost 5 bases and 4 bases, in that order; junction bases with no gene match: 9. CDR3: CASSARTGKGETQYF. CDR3 bases: TGTGCCAGCAGCGCAAGGACAGGGAAGGGAGAGACCCAGTACTTC. Variable domain in full (rest from reference TRBV11-1 and TRBJ2-5): EAEVAQSPRYKITEKSQAVAFWCDPISGHATLYWYRQILGQGPELLVQFQDESVVDDSQLPKDRFSAERLKGVDSTLKIQPAELGDSAMYLCASSARTGKGETQYFGPGTRLLVL.

The J gene is TRBJ2-1, the V gene TRBV28; 11 bases match TRBD2. The CDR3 spans 16 residues. V shed 10 bases and J 1 base; nucleotides not matched to a gene: 9. Per germline, CDR1 MDHEN and CDR2 SYDVKM. CDR3 residues: CAIMGLAGGSYNEQFF. The CDR3 nucleotides read TGTGCCATAATGGGGCTAGCGGGAGGATCCTACAATGAGCAGTTCTTC.

In its sample, this clone was seen a few times. V and J are TRBV5-1 and TRBJ2-7; TRBD1 matches at 8 bases. CDR1 and CDR2 from the germline V gene are SGHRS and YFSETQ. The J segment lost 2 bases and the V segment lost 4 bases, leaving 5 bases of the junction unmatched. This CDR3 is 14 amino acids long. The DNA of the CDR3 is TGCGCCAGCAGCCGCGGGACAGGAGCCTACGAGCAGTACTTC. Its translation: CASSRGTGAYEQYF.

With respect to this clone: The sample contains more than one DNA sequence encoding this CDR3. The gene calls are TRBV7-2 and TRBJ2-1, with TRBD2 as a possible D gene (6 bases). There are 15 residues in the CDR3. The V and J ends lost 5 bases and 2 bases respectively, with 13 bases between them. The V gene's germline CDR1 is SGHTA and CDR2 FQGNSA. The CDR3 is CASSPSGQPYNEQFF. Here the CDR3 DNA reads TGTGCCAGCAGCCCCAGCGGGCAGCCCTACAATGAGCAGTTCTTC.

The chain uses TRBV6-1 and TRBJ2-1; a weak D match, TRBD2 (5 bases). The V gene's germline CDR1 is MNHNS and CDR2 SASEGT. Between the trimmed V and J ends, which lost 2 bases and 2 bases, there was a span of 10 bases. The CDR3 is 15 amino acids. This CDR3 reads CASSEISAPYNEQFF. CDR3 in DNA: TGTGCCAGCAGTGAAATTAGCGCTCCCTACAATGAGCAGTTCTTC.

The CDR3 here is CATQRLAGGSYEQYF. The CDR3 DNA follows: TGTGCCACTCAGAGGCTAGCGGGGGGCTCCTACGAGCAGTACTTC. The chain uses TRBV19 and TRBJ2-7; 11 bases line up with TRBD2. The germline V gene encodes CDR1 LNHDA and CDR2 SQIVND (reference sequence). The CDR3 spans 15 residues. J was trimmed by 0 bases and V by 10 bases; bases with no gene match: 8.

V and J are TRBV2 and TRBJ2-3; the match to TRBD1 covers 8 bases. Looked up from germline, CDR1 is SNHLY and CDR2 is FYNNEI. The ends lost 6 bases at V and 2 bases at J; junction bases unmatched: 4. The CDR3 is 14 amino acids. CDR3 region: CASRGQVLTDTQYF. In DNA form, the CDR3 reads TGTGCCAGCAGGGGACAGGTCCTCACAGATACGCAGTATTTT.

V usage is TRBV19 and J usage is TRBJ2-1; 11 bases line up with TRBD2. The J segment lost 9 bases and the V segment lost 3 bases, leaving 10 bases of the junction unmatched. The CDR3 runs to 16 residues. Germline values: CDR1 LNHDA, CDR2 SQIVND (reference sequence). The CDR3 is CASSMSWLAGGGEQFF. DNA of the CDR3: TGTGCCAGTAGTATGAGTTGGCTAGCGGGAGGCGGTGAGCAGTTCTTC. The full variable domain, rest sourced from reference TRBV19 and TRBJ2-1, is DGGITQSPKYLFRKEGQNVTLSCEQNLNHDAMYWYRQDPGQGLRLIYYSQIVNDFQKGDIAEGYSVSREKKESFPLTVTSAQKNPTAFYLCASSMSWLAGGGEQFFGPGTRLTVL.

This sequence joins TRBV6-1 and TRBJ1-2; unclear D gene. Per the germline V gene, CDR1 is MNHNS and CDR2 is SASEGT. This CDR3 region has 14 residues. V was pared by 6 bases and J by 0 bases, with 11 bases between. The CDR3 sequence: CASSLRVSNYGYTF. CDR3 nucleotide sequence: TGTGCCAGCAGCCTACGGGTCTCTAACTATGGCTACACCTTC.

J is TRBJ2-1 and V is TRBV5-4, with D perhaps matching TRBD2 (6 bases). CDR3 size: 15 residues. V lost 1 base, J lost 13 bases, and 21 bases lay in between. The germline gives CDR1 SGHNT, CDR2 YYREEE (reference sequence). The CDR3 here is CASSLSGTPRGRQFF. CDR3 sequence (DNA): TGTGCCAGCAGCTTGTCTGGGACTCCGAGAGGGCGTCAGTTCTTC.

The CDR3 loop reads CSVAPGTGGNQPQHF. In DNA form, the CDR3 reads TGCAGCGTCGCCCCTGGGACAGGGGGCAATCAGCCCCAGCATTTT. V and J are TRBV29-1 and TRBJ1-5; 10 positions match TRBD1. Germline V gives CDR1 SQVTM, CDR2 ANQGSEA. Germline trimming cut 6 bases from V and 2 bases from J; bases unmatched to any gene: 7. The CDR3 consists of 15 residues.

CDR3: CASSPQPFSASTDTQYF. DNA of the CDR3: TGTGCCAGCAGCCCTCAGCCATTTAGCGCTAGCACAGATACGCAGTATTTT. This rearrangement joins TRBV7-3 to TRBJ2-3, with D perhaps TRBD2 (5 bases). The CDR3 covers 17 residues. Trimming pared 5 bases from V and 0 bases from J, leaving 18 bases between. From germline, CDR1 is SGHTA and CDR2 FQGTGA.

The chain combines TRBV14 with TRBJ2-1; D not resolved. The CDR3 consists of 12 residues. The germline V gene has CDR1 SGHDN and CDR2 FVKESK. Trimming removed 4 bases at V and 8 bases at J, with 9 bases between. The CDR3 spells CASSRAADEQFF. DNA for the CDR3: TGTGCCAGCAGCCGGGCAGCCGATGAGCAGTTCTTC.

There are a few counts of this clone. This chain uses TRBV7-7 with TRBJ2-5; D is unclear. CDR3 length: 14 residues. The germline V gene has CDR1 SSHAT and CDR2 FNYEAQ (reference sequence). V lost 4 bases and J 5 bases, leaving 14 bases between the germline ends. CDR3 amino acids: CASSSGGLRETQYF. CDR3 sequence (DNA): TGTGCCAGCAGCTCCGGCGGATTGAGGGAGACCCAGTACTTC.

This rearrangement joins TRBV28 to TRBJ1-4; 7 bases align to TRBD1. CDR3 length: 14 residues. The V segment lost 3 bases and the J segment 10 bases; nucleotides outside the gene matches: 8. Germline CDR1 reads MDHEN; CDR2 reads SYDVKM. The CDR3 coding sequence is TGTGCCAGCAGTTTGGCGCAGGGGGTAGCAAAACTGTTTTTT. Translated, it gives CASSLAQGVAKLFF.

The rearrangement joins TRBV11-2 to TRBJ2-6; no definite D call. V was trimmed by 1 base and J by 1 base, leaving 8 bases between them. Germline V gene data show CDR1 as SGHAT and CDR2 as FQNNGV. The CDR3 is 16 amino acids. CDR3 in amino acids: CASSLAGRSGANVLTF. The CDR3 coding sequence is TGTGCCAGCAGCTTAGCAGGAAGATCTGGGGCCAACGTCCTGACTTTC.

The J gene is TRBJ2-2, the V gene TRBV10-3, with 8 bases identical to TRBD2. The CDR3 loop spans 18 amino acids. V lost 2 bases to trimming and J lost 3 bases; unmatched junction nucleotides: 11. Germline assignment: CDR1 ENHRY and CDR2 SYGVKD. CDR3 in amino acids: CAISERSGSAQDTGELFF. In nucleotides, the CDR3 is TGTGCCATCAGTGAGAGAAGCGGGAGCGCCCAGGACACCGGGGAGCTGTTTTTT.

The chain is built from TRBV6-5 and TRBJ2-7, with 10 bases fitting TRBD1. The CDR3 is 13 residues long. The germline V gene has CDR1 MNHEY and CDR2 SVGAGI. The V segment lost 6 bases and the J segment 7 bases; nucleotides outside the gene matches: 6. The CDR3 DNA reads as TGTGCCAGCAGCGACAGGGGGCGGGAAGAGCAGTACTTC. Its protein product is CASSDRGREEQYF.

The CDR3 protein is CATTLYTGELFF. For the CDR3, the DNA is TGTGCCACAACTCTCTACACCGGGGAGCTGTTTTTT. The chain uses TRBV2 and TRBJ2-2; the D is unclear. This CDR3 is 12 amino acids long. V was shortened by 10 bases and J by 3 bases, with 9 bases between the two germline ends. CDR1 is SNHLY and CDR2 is FYNNEI in the germline V gene.

The rearrangement joins TRBV28 to TRBJ1-3, with TRBD1 matching over 7 bases. V was clipped by 8 bases and J by 4 bases; unmatched bases: 14. The CDR3 extends over 16 amino acids. The germline V gene has CDR1 MDHEN and CDR2 SYDVKM. CDR3 sequence (DNA): TGTGCCAGCTGTCTTTCGACAGGGTCTAGAGGAAACACCATATATTTT. Its protein is CASCLSTGSRGNTIYF.

J is TRBJ2-2 and V is TRBV21-1; TRBD1 reflects the table's D call only, with no check against the DNA. TRBV21-1 counts as a pseudogene. CDR3 length: 18 amino acids. The CDR3 DNA sequence: TGTGCCAGCAGCAAAGGTTTGACAGGATATACGAACACCGGGGAGCTGTTTTTT. Translating it yields CASSKGLTGYTNTGELFF.

For the CDR3, the DNA is TGTGCCAGCAGTGTTGAGACAGCCGCGACCTACGAGCAGTACTTC. The encoded protein is CASSVETAATYEQYF. This chain connects TRBV2 to TRBJ2-7, with D maybe TRBD1 (5 bases). Germline CDR1 is SNHLY and CDR2 is FYNNEI. CDR3 length equals 15 residues. V was pared by 4 bases and J by 2 bases, with 15 bases between.

The CDR3 loop is CASRAGGTNQPQHF. The CDR3, as DNA: TGTGCCAGCAGGGCGGGGGGGACCAATCAGCCCCAGCATTTT. The chain uses TRBV6-1 and TRBJ1-5; D perhaps matches TRBD1 (5 bases). This CDR3 is built from 14 residues. Germline CDR1 and CDR2: MNHNS and SASEGT. V was pared by 6 bases and J by 3 bases, with 12 bases between.

This clone was detected a few times. The rearrangement uses TRBV10-3 and TRBJ1-1; D is perhaps TRBD1 (5 bases). This CDR3 spans 11 amino acids. Trimming stripped 6 bases from V and 6 bases from J, with 8 bases between. The germline CDR1 and CDR2 sequences are ENHRY and SYGVKD. CDR3 coding DNA: TGTGCCATCAGGGACAACTCTGAAGCTTTCTTT. Translating it yields CAIRDNSEAFF.

This chain connects TRBV9 to TRBJ2-7; 9 bases match TRBD2. The CDR3 has 15 residues. V was clipped by 3 bases and J by 4 bases; unmatched bases: 8. Germline values: CDR1 SGDLS, CDR2 YYNGEE. CDR3 nucleotides: TGTGCCAGCAGCGGGGGTAGCGGGAGTAGATACGAGCAGTACTTC. Translation gives CASSGGSGSRYEQYF.

The gene calls are TRBV29-1 and TRBJ2-3; maybe TRBD1 (6 bases). The V end was cut by 8 bases, the J end by 0 bases, with 12 bases between. Germline CDR1 SQVTM, CDR2 ANQGSEA. This CDR3 comprises 13 residues. This chain's CDR3 is CSSTGASTDTQYF. The CDR3 DNA is TGCAGCTCGACAGGAGCAAGCACAGATACGCAGTATTTT.